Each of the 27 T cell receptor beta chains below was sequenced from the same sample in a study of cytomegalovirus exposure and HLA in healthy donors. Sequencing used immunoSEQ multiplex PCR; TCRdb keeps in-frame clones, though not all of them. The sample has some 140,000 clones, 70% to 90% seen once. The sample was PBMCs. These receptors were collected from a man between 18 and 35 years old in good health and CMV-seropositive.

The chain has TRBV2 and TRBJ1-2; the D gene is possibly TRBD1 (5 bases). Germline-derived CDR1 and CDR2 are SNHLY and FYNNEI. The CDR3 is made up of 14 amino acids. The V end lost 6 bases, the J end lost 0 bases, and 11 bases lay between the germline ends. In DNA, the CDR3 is TGTGCCAGCAGGCCATCGACAGCTAACTATGGCTACACCTTC. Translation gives CASRPSTANYGYTF.

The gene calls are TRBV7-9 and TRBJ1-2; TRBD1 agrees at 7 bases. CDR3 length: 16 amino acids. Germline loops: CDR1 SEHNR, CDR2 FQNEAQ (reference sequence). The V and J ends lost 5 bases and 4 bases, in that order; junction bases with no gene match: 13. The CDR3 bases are TGTGCCAGCAGCGGCATGACAGGGACACCTTCCTATGGCTACACCTTC. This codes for CASSGMTGTPSYGYTF.

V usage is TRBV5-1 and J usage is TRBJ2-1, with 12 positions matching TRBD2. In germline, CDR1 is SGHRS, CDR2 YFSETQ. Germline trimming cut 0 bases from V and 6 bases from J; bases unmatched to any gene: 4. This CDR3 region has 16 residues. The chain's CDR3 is CASSLESLAGGNEQFF. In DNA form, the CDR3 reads TGCGCCAGCAGCTTGGAATCACTAGCGGGGGGCAATGAGCAGTTCTTC. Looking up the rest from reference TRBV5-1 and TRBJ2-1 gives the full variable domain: KAGVTQTPRYLIKTRGQQVTLSCSPISGHRSVSWYQQTPGQGLQFLFEYFSETQRNKGNFPGRFSGRQFSNSRSEMNVSTLELGDSALYLCASSLESLAGGNEQFFGPGTRLTVL.

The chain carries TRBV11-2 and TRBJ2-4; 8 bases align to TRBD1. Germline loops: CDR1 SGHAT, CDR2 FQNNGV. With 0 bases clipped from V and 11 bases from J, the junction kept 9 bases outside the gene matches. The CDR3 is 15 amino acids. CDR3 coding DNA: TGTGCCAGCAGCTTAGAGGACAGGGACTCTATCGTTCAGTACTTC. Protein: CASSLEDRDSIVQYF.

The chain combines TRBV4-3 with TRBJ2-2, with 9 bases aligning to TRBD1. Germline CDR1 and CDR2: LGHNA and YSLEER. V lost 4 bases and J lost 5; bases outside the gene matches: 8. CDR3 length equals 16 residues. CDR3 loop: CASSRGTGTSTGELFF. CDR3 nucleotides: TGCGCCAGCAGCCGGGGGACAGGGACGAGTACCGGGGAGCTGTTTTTT.

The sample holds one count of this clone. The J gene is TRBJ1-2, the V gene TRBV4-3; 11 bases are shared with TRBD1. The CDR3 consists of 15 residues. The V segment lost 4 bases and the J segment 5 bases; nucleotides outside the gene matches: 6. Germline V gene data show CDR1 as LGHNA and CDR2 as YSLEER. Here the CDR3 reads CASSPRGTGGYGYTF. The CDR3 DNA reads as TGCGCCAGCAGCCCCCGAGGGACAGGGGGATATGGCTACACCTTC.

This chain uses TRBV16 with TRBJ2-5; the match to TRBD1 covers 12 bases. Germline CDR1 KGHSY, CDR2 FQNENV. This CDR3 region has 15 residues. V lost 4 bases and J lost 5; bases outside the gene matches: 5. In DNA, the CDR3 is TGTGCCAGCAGCCTGGGACAGGGGGCTTCCGAGACCCAGTACTTC. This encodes CASSLGQGASETQYF. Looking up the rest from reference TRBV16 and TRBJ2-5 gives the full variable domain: GEEVAQTPKHLVRGEGQKAKLYCAPIKGHSYVFWYQQVLKNEFKFLISFQNENVFDETGMPKERFSAKCLPNSPCSLEIQATKLEDSAVYFCASSLGQGASETQYFGPGTRLLVL.

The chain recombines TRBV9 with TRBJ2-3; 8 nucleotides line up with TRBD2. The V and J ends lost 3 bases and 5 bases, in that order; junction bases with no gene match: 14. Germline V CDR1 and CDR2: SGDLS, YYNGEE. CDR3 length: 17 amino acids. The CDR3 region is CASSGPLGAGVGDTQYF. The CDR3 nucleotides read TGTGCCAGCAGCGGCCCCCTCGGAGCGGGGGTGGGAGATACGCAGTATTTT.

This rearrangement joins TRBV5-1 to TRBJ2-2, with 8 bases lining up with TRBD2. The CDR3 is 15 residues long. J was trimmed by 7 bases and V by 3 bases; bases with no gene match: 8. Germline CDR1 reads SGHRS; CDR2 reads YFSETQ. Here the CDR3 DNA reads TGCGCCAGCAGCTCCACGGGAGGGCCAAACGGGGAGCTGTTTTTT. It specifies CASSSTGGPNGELFF.

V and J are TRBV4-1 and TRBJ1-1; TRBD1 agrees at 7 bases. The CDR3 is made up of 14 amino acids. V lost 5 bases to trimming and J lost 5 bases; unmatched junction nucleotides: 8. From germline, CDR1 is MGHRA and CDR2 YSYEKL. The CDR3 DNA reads TGCGCCAGCAGCTCCTCGACAGGGCGGACTGAAGCTTTCTTT. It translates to CASSSSTGRTEAFF.

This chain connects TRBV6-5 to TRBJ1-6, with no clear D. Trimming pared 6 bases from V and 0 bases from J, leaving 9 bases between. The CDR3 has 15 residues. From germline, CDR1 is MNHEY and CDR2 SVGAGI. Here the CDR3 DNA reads TGTGCCAGCAGCCACAGCAGCTCCTATAATTCACCCCTCCACTTT. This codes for CASSHSSSYNSPLHF.

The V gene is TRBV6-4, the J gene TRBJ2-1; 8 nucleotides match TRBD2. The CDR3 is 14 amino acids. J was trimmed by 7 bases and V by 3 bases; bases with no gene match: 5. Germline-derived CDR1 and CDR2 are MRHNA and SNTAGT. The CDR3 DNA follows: TGTGCCAGCAGTGAAAGCGGGAGCCTAAATGAGCAGTTCTTC. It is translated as CASSESGSLNEQFF.

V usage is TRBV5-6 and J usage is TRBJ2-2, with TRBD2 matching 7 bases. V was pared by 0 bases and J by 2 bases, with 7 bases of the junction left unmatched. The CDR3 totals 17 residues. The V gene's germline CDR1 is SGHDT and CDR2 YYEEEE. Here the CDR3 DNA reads TGTGCCAGCAGCTTGGCCCTAGCGGAGATCAACACCGGGGAGCTGTTTTTT. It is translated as CASSLALAEINTGELFF. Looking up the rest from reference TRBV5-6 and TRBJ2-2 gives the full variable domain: DAGVTQSPTHLIKTRGQQVTLRCSPKSGHDTVSWYQQALGQGPQFIFQYYEEEERQRGNFPDRFSGHQFPNYSSELNVNALLLGDSALYLCASSLALAEINTGELFFGEGSRLTVL.

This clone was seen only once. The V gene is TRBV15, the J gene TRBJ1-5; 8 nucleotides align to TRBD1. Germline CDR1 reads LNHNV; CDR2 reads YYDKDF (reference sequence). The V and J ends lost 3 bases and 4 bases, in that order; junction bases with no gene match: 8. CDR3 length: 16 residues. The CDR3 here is CATSRSDRGGNQPQHF. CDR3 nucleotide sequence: TGTGCCACCAGCAGGAGCGACAGGGGAGGAAATCAGCCCCAGCATTTT.

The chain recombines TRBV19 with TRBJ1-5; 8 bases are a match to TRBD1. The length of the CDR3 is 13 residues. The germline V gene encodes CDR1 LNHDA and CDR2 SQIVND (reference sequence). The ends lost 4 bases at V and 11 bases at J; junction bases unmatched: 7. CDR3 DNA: TGTGCCAGTAGTACCCCCCAGGGGGCTTCCCAGCATTTT. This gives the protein CASSTPQGASQHF.

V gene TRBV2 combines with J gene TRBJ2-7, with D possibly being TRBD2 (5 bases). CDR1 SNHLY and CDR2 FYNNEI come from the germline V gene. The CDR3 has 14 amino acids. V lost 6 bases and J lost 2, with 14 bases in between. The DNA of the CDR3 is TGTGCCAGCAGCTGGCGGGCTTCAACCTACGAGCAGTACTTC. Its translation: CASSWRASTYEQYF.

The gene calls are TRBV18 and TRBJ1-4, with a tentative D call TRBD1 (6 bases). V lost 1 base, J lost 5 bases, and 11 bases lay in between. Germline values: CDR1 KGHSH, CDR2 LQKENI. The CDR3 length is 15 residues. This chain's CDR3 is CASSPQGGPNEKLFF. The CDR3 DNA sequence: TGTGCCAGCTCACCACAAGGGGGACCAAATGAAAAACTGTTTTTT.

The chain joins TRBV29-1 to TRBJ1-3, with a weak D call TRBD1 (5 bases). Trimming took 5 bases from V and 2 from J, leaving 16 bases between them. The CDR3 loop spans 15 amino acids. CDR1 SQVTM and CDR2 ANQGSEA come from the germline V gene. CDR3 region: CSVSPQGRAGNTIYF. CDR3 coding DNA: TGCAGCGTTTCGCCCCAGGGTCGAGCTGGAAACACCATATATTTT.

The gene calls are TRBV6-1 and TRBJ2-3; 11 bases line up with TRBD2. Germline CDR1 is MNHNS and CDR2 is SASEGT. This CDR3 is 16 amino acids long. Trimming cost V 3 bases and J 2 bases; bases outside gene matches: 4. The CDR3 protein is CASSEASGGSTDTQYF. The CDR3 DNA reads TGTGCCAGCAGTGAGGCTAGCGGGGGGTCCACAGATACGCAGTATTTT.

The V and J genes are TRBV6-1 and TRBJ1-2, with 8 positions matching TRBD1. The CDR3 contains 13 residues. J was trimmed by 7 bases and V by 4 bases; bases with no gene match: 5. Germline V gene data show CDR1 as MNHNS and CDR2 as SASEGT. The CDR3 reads CASSAGGDSGYTF. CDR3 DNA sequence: TGTGCCAGCAGTGCAGGGGGCGATTCTGGCTACACCTTC.

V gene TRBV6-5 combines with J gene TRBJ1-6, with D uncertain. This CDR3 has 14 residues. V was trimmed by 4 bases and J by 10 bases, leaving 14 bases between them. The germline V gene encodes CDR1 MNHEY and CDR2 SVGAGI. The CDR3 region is CASSSTGRGSPLHF. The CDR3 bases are TGTGCCAGCAGTTCCACTGGACGGGGATCACCCCTCCACTTT.

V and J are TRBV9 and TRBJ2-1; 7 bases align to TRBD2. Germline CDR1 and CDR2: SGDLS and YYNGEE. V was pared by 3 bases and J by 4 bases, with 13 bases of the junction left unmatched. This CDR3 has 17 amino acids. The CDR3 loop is CASSASTALAAYNEQFF. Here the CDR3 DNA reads TGTGCCAGCAGCGCCTCAACGGCCCTAGCGGCATACAATGAGCAGTTCTTC.

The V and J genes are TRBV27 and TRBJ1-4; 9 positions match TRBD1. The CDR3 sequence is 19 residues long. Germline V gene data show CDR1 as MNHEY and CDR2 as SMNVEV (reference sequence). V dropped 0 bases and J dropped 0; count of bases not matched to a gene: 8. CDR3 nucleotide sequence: TGTGCCAGCAGTTTATCATGGACAGGGGTGCCCCCAACTAATGAAAAACTGTTTTTT. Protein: CASSLSWTGVPPTNEKLFF.

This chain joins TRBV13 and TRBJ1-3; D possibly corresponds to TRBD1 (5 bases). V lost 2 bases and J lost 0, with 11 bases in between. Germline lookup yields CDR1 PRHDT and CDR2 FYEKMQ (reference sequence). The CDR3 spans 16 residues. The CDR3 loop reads CASSLQGRDSGNTIYF. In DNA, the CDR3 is TGTGCCAGCAGCTTACAGGGCCGCGACTCTGGAAACACCATATATTTT.

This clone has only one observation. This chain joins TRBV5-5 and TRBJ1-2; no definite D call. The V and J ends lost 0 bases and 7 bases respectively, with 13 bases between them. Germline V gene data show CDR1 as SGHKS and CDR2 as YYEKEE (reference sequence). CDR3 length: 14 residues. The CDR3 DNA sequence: TGTGCCAGCAGCTTGGCAGGCGGACTAGGTGGCTACACCTTC. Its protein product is CASSLAGGLGGYTF.

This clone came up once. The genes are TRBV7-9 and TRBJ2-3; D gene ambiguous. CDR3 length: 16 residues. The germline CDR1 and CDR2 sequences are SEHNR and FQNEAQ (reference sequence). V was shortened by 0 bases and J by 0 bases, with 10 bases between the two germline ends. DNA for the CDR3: TGTGCCAGCAGCTTAGCTCTTGGCGGAAGCACAGATACGCAGTATTTT. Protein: CASSLALGGSTDTQYF.

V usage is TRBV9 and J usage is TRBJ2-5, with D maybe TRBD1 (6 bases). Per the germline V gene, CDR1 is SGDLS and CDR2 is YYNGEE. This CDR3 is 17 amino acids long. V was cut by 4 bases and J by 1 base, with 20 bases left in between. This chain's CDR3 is CASSKRGQTSRQETQYF. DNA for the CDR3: TGTGCCAGCAGCAAACGCGGACAGACGAGTCGCCAAGAGACCCAGTACTTC.